This TCR beta chain was sequenced for a study of shared clonotypes between healthy human individuals. The table came from immunoSEQ multiplex PCR; TCRdb's copy has only in-frame clones and leaves some out. The sample lists about 490,000 clones; 70% to 80% were seen once. Germline V gene sequence: CDR1 MNHNY, CDR2 SVGAGI (reference sequence). The CDR3 extends over 15 amino acids. Trimming took off 0 bases at V and 13 bases at J, with 21 bases between the two ends. The receptor's source is a woman aged 40 to 50 in good health. Some clones in this sample may be carry-over from other donors' samples. Sequenced: PBMCs. The V and J genes are TRBV6-6 and TRBJ2-5; no reliable D call. Written as DNA, the CDR3 is TGTGCCAGCAGTTACTCGATGGATTCTCCCGAAAACTTGTACTTC. Translated, it gives CASSYSMDSPENLYF.